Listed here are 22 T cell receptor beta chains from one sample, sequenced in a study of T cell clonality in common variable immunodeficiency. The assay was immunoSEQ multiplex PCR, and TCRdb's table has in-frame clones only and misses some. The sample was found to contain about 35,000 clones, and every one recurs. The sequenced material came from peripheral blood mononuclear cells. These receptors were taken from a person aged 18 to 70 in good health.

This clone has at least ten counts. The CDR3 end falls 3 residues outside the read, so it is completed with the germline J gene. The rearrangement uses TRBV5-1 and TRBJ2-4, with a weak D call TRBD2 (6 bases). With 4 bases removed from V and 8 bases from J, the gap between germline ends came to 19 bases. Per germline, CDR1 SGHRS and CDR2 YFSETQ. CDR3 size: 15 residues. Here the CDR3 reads CASSGIAVAGYIQYF. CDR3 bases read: TGCGCCAGCAGCGGAATAGCGGTAGCCGGGTACATT.

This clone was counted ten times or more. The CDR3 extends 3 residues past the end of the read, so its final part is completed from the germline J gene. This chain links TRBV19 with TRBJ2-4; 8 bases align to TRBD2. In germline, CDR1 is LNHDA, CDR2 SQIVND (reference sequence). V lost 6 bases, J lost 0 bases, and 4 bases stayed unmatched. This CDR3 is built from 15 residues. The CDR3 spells CASRRSGEAKNIQYF. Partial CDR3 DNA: TGTGCCAGTAGGCGTAGCGGGGAAGCCAAAAACATT.

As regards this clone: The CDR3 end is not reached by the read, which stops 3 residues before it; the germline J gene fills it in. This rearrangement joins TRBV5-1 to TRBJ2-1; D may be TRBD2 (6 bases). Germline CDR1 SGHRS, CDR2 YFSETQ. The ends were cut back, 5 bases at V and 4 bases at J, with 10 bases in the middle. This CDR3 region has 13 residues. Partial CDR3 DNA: TGCGCCAGCAGAGGAGGGGTTTACAATGAG. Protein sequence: CASRGGVYNE. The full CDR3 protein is CASRGGVYNEQFF.

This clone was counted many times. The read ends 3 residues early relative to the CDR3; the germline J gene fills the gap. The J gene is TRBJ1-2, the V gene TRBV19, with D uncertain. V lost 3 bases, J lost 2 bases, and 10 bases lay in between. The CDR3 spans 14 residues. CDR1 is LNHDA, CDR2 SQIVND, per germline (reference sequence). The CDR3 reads CASSILRGNYGYTF. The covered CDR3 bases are TGTGCCAGTAGTATTTTACGAGGGAACTATGGC.

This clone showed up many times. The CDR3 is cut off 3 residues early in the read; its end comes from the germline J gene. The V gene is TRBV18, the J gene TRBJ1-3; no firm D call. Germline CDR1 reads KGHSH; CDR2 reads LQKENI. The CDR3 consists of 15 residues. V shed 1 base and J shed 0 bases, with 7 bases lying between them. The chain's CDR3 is CASSPQAASGNTIYF. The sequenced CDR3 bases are TGTGCCAGCTCACCACAGGCCGCCTCTGGAAACACC.

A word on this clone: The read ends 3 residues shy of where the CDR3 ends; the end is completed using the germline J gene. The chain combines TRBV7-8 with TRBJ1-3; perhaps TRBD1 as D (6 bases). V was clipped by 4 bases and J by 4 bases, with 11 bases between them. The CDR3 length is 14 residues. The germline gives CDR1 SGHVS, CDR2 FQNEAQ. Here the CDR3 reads CASSSRTDGNTIYF. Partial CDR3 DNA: TGTGCCAGCAGCTCACGGACAGACGGAAACACC.

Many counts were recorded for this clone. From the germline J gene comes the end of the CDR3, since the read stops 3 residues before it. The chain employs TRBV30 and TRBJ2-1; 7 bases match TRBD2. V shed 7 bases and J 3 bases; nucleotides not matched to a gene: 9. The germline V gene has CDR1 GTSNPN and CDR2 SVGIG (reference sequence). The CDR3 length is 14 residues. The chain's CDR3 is CALKAGRYYNEQFF. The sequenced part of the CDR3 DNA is TGTGCCTTGAAAGCGGGAAGGTACTACAATGAG.

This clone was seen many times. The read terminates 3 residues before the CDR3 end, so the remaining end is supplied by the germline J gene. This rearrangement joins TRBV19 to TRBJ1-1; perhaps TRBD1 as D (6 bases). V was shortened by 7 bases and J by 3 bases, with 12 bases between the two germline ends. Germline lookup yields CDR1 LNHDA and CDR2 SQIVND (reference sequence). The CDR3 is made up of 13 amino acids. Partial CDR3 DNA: TGTGCCAGTATAAGGGGGAGAGACACTGAA. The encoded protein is CASIRGRDTE. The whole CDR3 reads CASIRGRDTEAFF.

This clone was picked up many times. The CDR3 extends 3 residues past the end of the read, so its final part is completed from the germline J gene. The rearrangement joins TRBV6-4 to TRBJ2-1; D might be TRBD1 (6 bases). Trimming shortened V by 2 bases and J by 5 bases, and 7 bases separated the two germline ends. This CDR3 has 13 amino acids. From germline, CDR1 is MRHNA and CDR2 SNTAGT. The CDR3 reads CASSDGQHNEQFF. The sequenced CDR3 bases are TGTGCCAGCAGTGACGGACAGCACAATGAG.

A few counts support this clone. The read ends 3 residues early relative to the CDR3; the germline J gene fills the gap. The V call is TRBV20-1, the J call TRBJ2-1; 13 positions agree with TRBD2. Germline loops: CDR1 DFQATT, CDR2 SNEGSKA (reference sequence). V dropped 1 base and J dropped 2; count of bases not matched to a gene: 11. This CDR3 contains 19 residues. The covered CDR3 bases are TGCAGTGCTAGAGGAGGACTAGCGGGAGCAATGGGCGCCTACAATGAG. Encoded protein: CSARGGLAGAMGAYNE. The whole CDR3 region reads CSARGGLAGAMGAYNEQFF.

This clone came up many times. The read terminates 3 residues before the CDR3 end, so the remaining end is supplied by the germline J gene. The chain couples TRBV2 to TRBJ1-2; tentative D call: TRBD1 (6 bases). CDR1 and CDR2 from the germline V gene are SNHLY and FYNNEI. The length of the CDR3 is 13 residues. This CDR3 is CASSFQGRGGYTF. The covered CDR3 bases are TGTGCCAGCAGTTTCCAGGGGCGAGGAGGC.

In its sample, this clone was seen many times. The CDR3 DNA, read in part, is TGTGCCAGCAGCCAAGAGCAGGGCTACAATGAG. Its translation is CASSQEQGYNE. Given in full, the CDR3 is CASSQEQGYNEQFF. The chain recombines TRBV4-2 with TRBJ2-1, with a weak D call TRBD1 (5 bases). The CDR3 is cut off 3 residues early in the read; its end comes from the germline J gene. The CDR3 runs to 14 residues. V lost 0 bases and J lost 3, with 6 bases in between. CDR1 and CDR2 from the germline V gene are LGHNA and YNFKEQ.

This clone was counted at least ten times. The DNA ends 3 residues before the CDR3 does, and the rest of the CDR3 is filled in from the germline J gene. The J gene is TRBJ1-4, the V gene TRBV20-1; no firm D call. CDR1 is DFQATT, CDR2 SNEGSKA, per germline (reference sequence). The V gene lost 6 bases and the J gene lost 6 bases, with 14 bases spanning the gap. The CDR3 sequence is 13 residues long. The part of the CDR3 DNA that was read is TGCAGTGCATCGGGGAGGCTTCATGAAAAA. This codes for CSASGRLHEK. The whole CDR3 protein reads CSASGRLHEKLFF.

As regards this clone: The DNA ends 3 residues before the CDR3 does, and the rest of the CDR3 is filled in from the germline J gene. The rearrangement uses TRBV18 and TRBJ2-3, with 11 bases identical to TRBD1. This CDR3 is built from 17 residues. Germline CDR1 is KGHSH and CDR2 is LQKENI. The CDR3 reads CASSPPMGQGGNQPQYF. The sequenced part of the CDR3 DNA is TGTGCCAGCTCACCACCGATGGGACAGGGGGGCAATCAGCCG.

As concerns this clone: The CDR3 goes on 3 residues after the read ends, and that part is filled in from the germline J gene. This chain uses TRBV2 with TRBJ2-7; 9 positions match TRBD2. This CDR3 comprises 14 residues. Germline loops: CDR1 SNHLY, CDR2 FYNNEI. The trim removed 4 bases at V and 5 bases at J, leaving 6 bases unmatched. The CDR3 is CASSAGTSSHEQYF. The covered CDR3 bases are TGTGCCAGCAGTGCCGGGACTAGCTCGCACGAG. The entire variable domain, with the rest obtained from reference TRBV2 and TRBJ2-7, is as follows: EPEVTQTPSHQVTQMGQEVILRCVPISNHLYFYWYRQILGQKVEFLVSFYNNEISEKSEIFDDQFSVERPDGSNFTLKIRSTKLEDSAMYFCASSAGTSSHEQYFGPGTRLTVT.

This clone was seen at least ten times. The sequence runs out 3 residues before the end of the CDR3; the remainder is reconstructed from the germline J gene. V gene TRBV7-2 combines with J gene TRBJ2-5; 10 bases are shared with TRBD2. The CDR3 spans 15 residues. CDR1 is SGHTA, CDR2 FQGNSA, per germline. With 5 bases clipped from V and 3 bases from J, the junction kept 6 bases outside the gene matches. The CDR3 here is CASSAGLAPEETQYF. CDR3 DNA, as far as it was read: TGTGCCAGCAGCGCGGGACTAGCGCCGGAAGAGACC.

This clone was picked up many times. Here the CDR3 reads CSVETGSIYNEQFF. Incomplete CDR3 DNA: TGCAGCGTTGAAACAGGGTCCATCTACAATGAG. The gene calls are TRBV29-1 and TRBJ2-1, with D perhaps matching TRBD1 (6 bases). The CDR3 extends 3 residues past the end of the read, so its final part is completed from the germline J gene. CDR3 length equals 14 residues. Per the germline V gene, CDR1 is SQVTM and CDR2 is ANQGSEA. Between the trimmed V and J ends, which lost 2 bases and 3 bases, there was a span of 11 bases.

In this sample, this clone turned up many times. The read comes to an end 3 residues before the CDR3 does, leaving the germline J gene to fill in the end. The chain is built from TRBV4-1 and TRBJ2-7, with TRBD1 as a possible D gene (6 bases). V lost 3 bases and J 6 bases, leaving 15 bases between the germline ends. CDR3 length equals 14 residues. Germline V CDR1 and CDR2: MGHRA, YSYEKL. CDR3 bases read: TGCGCCAGCAGCCATCTCCTGATGGGGGCCGAG. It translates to CASSHLLMGAE. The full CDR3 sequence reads CASSHLLMGAEQYF.

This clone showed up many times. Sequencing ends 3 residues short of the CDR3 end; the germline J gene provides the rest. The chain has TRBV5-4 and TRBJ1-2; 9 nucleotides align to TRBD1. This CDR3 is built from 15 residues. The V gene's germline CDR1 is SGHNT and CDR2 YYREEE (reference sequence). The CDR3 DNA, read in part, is TGTGCCAGCAGCAAGCGGGACAGGGAAACTATAGGC. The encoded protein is CASSKRDRETIG. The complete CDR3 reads CASSKRDRETIGYTF. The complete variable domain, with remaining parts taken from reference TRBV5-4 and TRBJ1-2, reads ETGVTQSPTHLIKTRGQQVTLRCSSQSGHNTVSWYQQALGQGPQFIFQYYREEENGRGNFPPRFSGLQFPNYSSELNVNALELDDSALYLCASSKRDRETIGYTFGSGTRLTVV.

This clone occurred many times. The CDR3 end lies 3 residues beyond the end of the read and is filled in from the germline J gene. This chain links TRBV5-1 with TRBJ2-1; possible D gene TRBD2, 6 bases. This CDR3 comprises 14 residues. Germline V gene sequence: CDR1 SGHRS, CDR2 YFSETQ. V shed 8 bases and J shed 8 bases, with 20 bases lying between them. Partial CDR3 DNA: TGCGCCAGTCACCGGGACTCCAGTCAAGATGAG. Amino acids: CASHRDSSQDE. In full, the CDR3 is CASHRDSSQDEQFF.

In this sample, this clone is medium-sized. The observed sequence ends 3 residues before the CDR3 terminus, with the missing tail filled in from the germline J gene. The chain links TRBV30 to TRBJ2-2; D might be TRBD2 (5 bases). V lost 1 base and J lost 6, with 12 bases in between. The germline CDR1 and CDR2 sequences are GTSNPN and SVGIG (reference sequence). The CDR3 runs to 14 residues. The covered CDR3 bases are TGTGCCTGGAGTGCGGCGAGGGTAGCCGGGGAG. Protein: CAWSAARVAGE. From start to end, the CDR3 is CAWSAARVAGELFF.

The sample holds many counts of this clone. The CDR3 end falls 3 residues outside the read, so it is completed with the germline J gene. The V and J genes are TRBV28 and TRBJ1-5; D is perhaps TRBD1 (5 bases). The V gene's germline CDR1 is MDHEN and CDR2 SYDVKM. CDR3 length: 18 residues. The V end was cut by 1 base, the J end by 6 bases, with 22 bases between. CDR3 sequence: CASSLSEGRAGSFQPQHF. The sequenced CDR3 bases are TGTGCCAGCAGTTTATCCGAGGGCAGGGCTGGGTCGTTTCAGCCC.